This T cell receptor beta chain came from a study of response to subunit inactivated influenza vaccine. Broader study findings: New T cells are recruited in small numbers by each seasonal influenza vaccination, according to the authors' suggestion.

Regarding this clonotype: Its target is not known.

The germline V gene has CDR1 MDHEN and CDR2 SYDVKM. The CDR3 length is 16 residues. J gave up 3 bases and V 6 bases, and 9 bases lay outside the gene matches. MiXCR, run by TCRdb on the RT-PCR reads, gives a single entry per CDR3 protein. This table holds more than 700,000 distinct CDR3 sequences, 21% found once. The gene calls are TRBV28 and TRBJ1-5; TRBD1 matches at 9 bases. Sequencing was performed on PBMCs from blood, taken more than 4 days after vaccination. This receptor was obtained from a man aged 50 or older who received an inactivated influenza vaccine. CDR3 protein: CASRPRGQGFNQPQHF. The CDR3, as DNA: TGTGCCAGCAGACCCCGGGGACAGGGTTTCAATCAGCCCCAGCATTTT.